This T cell receptor beta chain appears in the sequencing data of a study of T cell responses to AZD1222 COVID-19 vaccine. Repertoires were generated with immunoSEQ multiplex PCR, while TCRdb's copy carries only in-frame clones and drops some. The repertoire consists of about 270,000 clones, with 90% to 95% occurring once and the leading ten covering about 0.5%. On this clone: The sample has other DNA sequences that encode this CDR3 too.

Germline V lookup: CDR1 DFQATT, CDR2 SNEGSKA (reference sequence). V shed 3 bases and J shed 2 bases, with 8 bases lying between them. The CDR3 consists of 13 residues. The sequenced sample was peripheral blood, obtained 28 days after the second AZD1222 dose. The chain links TRBV20-1 to TRBJ1-5; a possible D gene is TRBD1 (5 bases). This sequence originates from an adult who received the AZD1222 COVID-19 vaccine. The CDR3 region has the DNA TGCAGTGCTAGTGGGGGGGGCAATCAGCCCCAGCATTTT. Amino acid sequence: CSASGGGNQPQHF.